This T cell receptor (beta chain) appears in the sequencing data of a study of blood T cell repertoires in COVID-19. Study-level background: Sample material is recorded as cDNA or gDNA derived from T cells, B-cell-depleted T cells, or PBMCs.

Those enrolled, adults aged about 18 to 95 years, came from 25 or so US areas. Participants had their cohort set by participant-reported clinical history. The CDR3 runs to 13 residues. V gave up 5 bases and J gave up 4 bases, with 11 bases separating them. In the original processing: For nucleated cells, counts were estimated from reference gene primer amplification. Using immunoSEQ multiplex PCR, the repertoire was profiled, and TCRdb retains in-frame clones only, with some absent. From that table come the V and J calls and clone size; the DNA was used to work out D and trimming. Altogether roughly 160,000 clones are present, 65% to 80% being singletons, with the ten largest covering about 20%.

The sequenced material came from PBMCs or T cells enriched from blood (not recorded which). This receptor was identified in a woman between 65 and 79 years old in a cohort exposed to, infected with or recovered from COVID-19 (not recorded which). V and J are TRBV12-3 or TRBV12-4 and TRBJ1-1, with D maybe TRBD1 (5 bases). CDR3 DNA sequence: TGTGCCAGCAGTGGGGGGTTCGGCACTGAAGCTTTCTTT. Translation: CASSGGFGTEAFF.